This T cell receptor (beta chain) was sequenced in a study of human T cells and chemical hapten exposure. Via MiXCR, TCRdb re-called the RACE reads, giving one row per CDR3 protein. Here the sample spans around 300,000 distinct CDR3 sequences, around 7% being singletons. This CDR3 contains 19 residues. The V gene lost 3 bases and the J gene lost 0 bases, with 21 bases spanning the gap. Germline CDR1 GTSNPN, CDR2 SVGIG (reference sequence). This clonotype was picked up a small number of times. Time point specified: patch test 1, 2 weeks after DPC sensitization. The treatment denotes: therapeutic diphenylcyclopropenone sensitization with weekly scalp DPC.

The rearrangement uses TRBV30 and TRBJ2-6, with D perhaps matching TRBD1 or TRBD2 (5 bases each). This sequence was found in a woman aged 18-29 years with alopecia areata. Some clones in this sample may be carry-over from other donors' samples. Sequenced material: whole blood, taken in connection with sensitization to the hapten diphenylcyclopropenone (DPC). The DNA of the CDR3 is TGTGCCTGGAGGAGAAATGGGGACGCAGACCACTCTGGGGCCAACGTCCTGACTTTC. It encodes CAWRRNGDADHSGANVLTF.